The TCR beta chain under discussion was sequenced for a study of neurological immune-mediated disorders. The CDR3 runs to 16 residues. Trimming took off 6 bases at V and 10 bases at J, with 22 bases between the two ends. Germline-derived CDR1 and CDR2 are MGHDK and SYGVNS. This clonotype was counted ten times or more. Its specificity is unknown. Study-level points and caveats: HTLV-1-associated myelopathy showed the most TCR clonal expansion; multiple sclerosis the least, below healthy controls.

The method for making cDNA was 5'RACE, and it used 10-nucleotide random UMIs. TCRdb reanalysed the 5' RACE reads using MiXCR and keeps one entry per CDR3 protein. Seen here are about 30,000 distinct CDR3 sequences, around 5.9% observed once, and the top ten hold over 2%. This receptor was identified in a woman in her forties or fifties in good health. This sequence joins TRBV25-1 and TRBJ1-6; the D gene is possibly TRBD1 (6 bases). The specimen sequenced was CD4+ T cells from blood. The CDR3: CASRPPVGSRGSPLHF. CDR3 coding DNA: TGTGCCAGCAGGCCCCCAGTCGGGTCCAGGGGATCACCCCTCCACTTT.